These 13 T cell receptor beta chains were all obtained from the same sample, sequenced in a study of Ad26.COV2.S vaccination and SARS-CoV-2 variants. Data came from immunoSEQ multiplex PCR; TCRdb stores just in-frame clones and leaves some out. The sample records just over 350,000 clones, about 85% being singletons. Treatment denoted: 19 received Ad26.COV2.S at low or high dose, single or two shots; several received placebo; per-sample allocation not given. On day 63 after the first injection, vaccine and placebo recipients gave samples. Specimen: peripheral blood, collected in a trial of Ad26.COV2.S vaccine versus placebo. Every receptor here comes from a person aged 18-65 years who received the Ad26.COV2.S COVID-19 vaccine or a placebo.

The chain is built from TRBV18 and TRBJ2-7; D remains ambiguous. Trimming stripped 8 bases from V and 3 bases from J, with 8 bases between. The CDR3 has 11 amino acids. Germline assignment: CDR1 KGHSH and CDR2 LQKENI. CDR3 DNA sequence: TGTGCCAGCGGACGAGACTACGAGCAGTACTTC. Translated: CASGRDYEQYF.

This clone has a handful of counts. This chain uses TRBV18 with TRBJ1-5; D is undetermined. V lost 4 bases, J lost 0 bases, and 13 bases lay in between. CDR1 KGHSH and CDR2 LQKENI come from the germline V gene. The CDR3 is 16 amino acids. The CDR3 DNA follows: TGTGCCAGCTCACATTTTACAGTGGATAGCAATCAGCCCCAGCATTTT. As protein: CASSHFTVDSNQPQHF.

This clone came up a few times. CDR3 DNA: TGTGCCAGCAGCTTGGGTGGCAGGCTCTGGGGTAATTCACCCCTCCACTTT. This gives the protein CASSLGGRLWGNSPLHF. The chain uses TRBV13 and TRBJ1-6, with D unresolved. Germline CDR1 PRHDT, CDR2 FYEKMQ (reference sequence). The CDR3 totals 17 residues. V gave up 3 bases and J gave up 6 bases, with 18 bases separating them.

The V gene is TRBV5-4, the J gene TRBJ2-1; TRBD2 aligns across 11 bases. Germline CDR1 is SGHNT and CDR2 is YYREEE (reference sequence). CDR3 size: 18 residues. The J segment lost 1 base and the V segment lost 4 bases, leaving 10 bases of the junction unmatched. CDR3 sequence: CASSAGLIAGGSYNEQFF. CDR3 coding DNA: TGTGCCAGCAGCGCCGGACTGATAGCGGGAGGGTCCTACAATGAGCAGTTCTTC.

The CDR3 region is CASSLAGPMSYEQYF. The CDR3 nucleotides read TGTGCCAGCAGCTTAGCGGGACCCATGAGCTACGAGCAGTACTTC. The chain joins TRBV7-2 to TRBJ2-7; D is perhaps TRBD1 or TRBD2 (5 bases each). The V end was cut by 0 bases, the J end by 3 bases, with 12 bases between. CDR3 size: 15 residues. CDR1 is SGHTA, CDR2 FQGNSA, per germline.

The chain is built from TRBV24-1 and TRBJ1-5; a possible D gene is TRBD1 (6 bases). The V gene's germline CDR1 is KGHDR and CDR2 SFDVKD. The V and J ends lost 2 bases and 1 base respectively, with 11 bases between them. This CDR3 has 16 residues. This CDR3 reads CATSDSTGVSNQPQHF. In nucleotides, the CDR3 is TGTGCCACCAGTGATTCGACAGGAGTGAGCAATCAGCCCCAGCATTTT.

The chain recombines TRBV15 with TRBJ2-1; 7 bases are a match to TRBD2. Germline values: CDR1 LNHNV, CDR2 YYDKDF (reference sequence). The J segment lost 2 bases and the V segment lost 1 base, leaving 5 bases of the junction unmatched. This CDR3 contains 16 residues. In DNA, the CDR3 is TGTGCCACCAGCAGAGGGGGGGGAGTCCCCTACAATGAGCAGTTCTTC. Translated: CATSRGGGVPYNEQFF.

This chain joins TRBV18 and TRBJ2-1; D possibly corresponds to TRBD1 (6 bases). V was shortened by 3 bases and J by 2 bases, with 8 bases between the two germline ends. This CDR3 has 14 amino acids. Germline V CDR1 and CDR2: KGHSH, LQKENI. The CDR3 loop reads CASSPRTAYNEQFF. The CDR3 coding sequence is TGTGCCAGCTCACCGCGGACAGCCTACAATGAGCAGTTCTTC.

This chain connects TRBV19 to TRBJ1-2, with 7 bases fitting TRBD1. CDR1 is LNHDA and CDR2 is SQIVND in the germline V gene (reference sequence). This CDR3 has 15 residues. With 5 bases clipped from V and 4 bases from J, the junction kept 10 bases outside the gene matches. The CDR3 DNA sequence: TGTGCCAGTAGTGGAGCCGGGACAGCTATCTATGGCTACACCTTC. Its translation: CASSGAGTAIYGYTF.

The rearrangement uses TRBV6-5 and TRBJ1-2; 12 bases agree with TRBD1. Germline V gene lookup returns CDR1 MNHEY and CDR2 SVGAGI. The CDR3 extends over 14 amino acids. Trimming removed 6 bases from V and 6 bases from J; junction bases left unmatched: 5. CDR3 bases: TGTGCCAGCAGGGGGGGACAGGGGGCAAATGGCTACACCTTC. It encodes CASRGGQGANGYTF.

The J gene is TRBJ1-5, the V gene TRBV7-2, with a tentative D call TRBD1 (5 bases). V dropped 1 base and J dropped 0 bases, with 16 bases sitting between them. This CDR3 has 18 amino acids. Germline CDR1 reads SGHTA; CDR2 reads FQGNSA. CDR3 DNA: TGTGCCAGCAGCTTAGTCGGGCAGGGTACCCATAGCAATCAGCCCCAGCATTTT. Its translation: CASSLVGQGTHSNQPQHF.

The chain couples TRBV6-6 to TRBJ1-1, with 9 bases lining up with TRBD1. V was clipped by 5 bases and J by 5 bases; unmatched bases: 9. From germline, CDR1 is MNHNY and CDR2 SVGAGI (reference sequence). This CDR3 spans 15 amino acids. CDR3 loop: CASSAPGQGGTEAFF. For the CDR3, the DNA is TGTGCCAGCAGTGCCCCGGGACAGGGAGGTACTGAAGCTTTCTTT.

The genes are TRBV7-9 and TRBJ2-7; 8 nucleotides match TRBD2. There are 17 residues in the CDR3. J gave up 5 bases and V 6 bases, and 18 bases lay outside the gene matches. Germline CDR1 reads SEHNR; CDR2 reads FQNEAQ (reference sequence). CDR3 in amino acids: CASRKVAGGGGPHEQYF. In DNA, the CDR3 is TGTGCCAGCAGAAAAGTCGCTGGGGGCGGGGGGCCCCACGAGCAGTACTTC.